The present TCR beta chain was sequenced within a study of prognosis after radiotherapy for stage I lung cancer. About the research overall: Enrolled patients (over 12 men, roughly six women) had a median age of nearly 75 years and an age range of about 50 to 85 years.

Genomic DNA provided the template from which TCR beta CDR3 was amplified by two-round multiplex PCR. First-round PCR used primers specific to each TRBV and TRBJ gene. Each CDR3 protein gets one entry after TCRdb re-called the multiplex PCR reads with MiXCR. Seen here are roughly 32,000 distinct CDR3 sequences, roughly two fifths observed once, and the top ten hold less than 20%. By share, this clonotype counts as medium-sized. Trimming cost V 2 bases and J 7 bases, with 15 bases left between them. This CDR3 is 14 amino acids long. The germline gives CDR1 MDHEN, CDR2 SYDVKM. The gene calls are TRBV28 and TRBJ2-7; tentative D call: TRBD2 (7 bases). The specimen was PBMCs, collected before or after stereotactic body radiation therapy (not recorded which). This TCR derives from a donor at least 50 years old with non-small cell lung cancer. The CDR3 reads CASSLVSGGREQYF. The CDR3 region has the DNA TGTGCCAGCAGTTTAGTTTCGGGGGGCAGGGAGCAGTACTTC.